Shown below are 2 T cell receptor beta chains from a single sample sequenced in a study of cytomegalovirus exposure and HLA in healthy donors (dated by TCRdb to about 2017). Library prep was done by the immunoSEQ multiplex PCR assay. The multiplex PCR relied on a mix of 60 forward primers for TCR Vbeta segments and 13 reverse primers for TCR Jbeta segments. In its TCRdb copy, this immuneACCESS table keeps in-frame sequences only and misses some clones. Where compared with another copy, unresolved V genes explain less than half of these, and the others have no known cause. The sample profile shows over 100,000 clones; roughly 68% of them were found once. The ten biggest clones cover approximately 0.9% of the sample. The sequencing sample was made of PBMCs. Receptors originate from a woman aged 25 to 39 in good health and CMV-seronegative.

The CDR3 reads CSGSPGTPNEKLFF. The CDR3 bases are TGCAGCGGTTCGCCTGGGACACCGAATGAAAAACTGTTTTTT. This rearrangement joins TRBV29-1 to TRBJ1-4; perhaps TRBD1 as D (6 bases). The germline V gene encodes CDR1 SQVTM and CDR2 ANQGSEA. The CDR3 spans 14 residues. Trimming pared 7 bases from V and 5 bases from J, leaving 17 bases between.

This clone was seen once. The chain combines TRBV5-6 with TRBJ1-2; TRBD1 aligns across 12 bases. Trimming cost V 4 bases and J 8 bases; bases outside gene matches: 9. Germline-derived CDR1 and CDR2 are SGHDT and YYEEEE. This CDR3 is 15 amino acids long. Here the CDR3 reads CASSVPGQGAQGYTF. CDR3 nucleotide sequence: TGTGCCAGCAGCGTCCCGGGACAGGGGGCGCAGGGCTACACCTTC.